This is a list of T cell receptor beta chains from one sample in a study of cytomegalovirus exposure and HLA in healthy donors. The assay was immunoSEQ multiplex PCR, and TCRdb's table has in-frame clones only and misses some. The sample has 100,000 to 150,000 clones, over 70% seen once. The source material was PBMCs. These receptor sequences come from a female donor in good health and CMV-seronegative. The CDR3 runs from the conserved cysteine through the conserved F or W. A D gene is named only where the DNA matches it firmly. Clone size is not always given. Where it is, it says once, few, many or a class for expanded clones.

j_call d_call v_call clone_size cdr3_aa cdr3_nt
TRBJ2-7 - TRBV15 - CATSRGALGFSYEQYF TGTGCCACCAGCAGGGGCGCGCTTGGCTTTTCCTACGAGCAGTACTTC
TRBJ1-1 TRBD1 TRBV19 - CASRPGQPLYMNTEAFF TGTGCCAGTAGGCCGGGACAGCCTCTGTACATGAACACTGAAGCTTTCTTT
TRBJ1-5 - TRBV30 - CAWSGLKVGNQPQHF TGTGCCTGGAGTGGGCTTAAAGTGGGCAATCAGCCCCAGCATTTT
TRBJ2-5 TRBD1 TRBV5-1 - CASSSGRQGARQETQYF TGCGCCAGCAGCTCGGGAAGACAGGGGGCGCGGCAAGAGACCCAGTACTTC
TRBJ2-3 TRBD2 TRBV9 - CASSVGPRGGTDTQYF TGTGCCAGCAGCGTAGGCCCGCGGGGGGGCACAGATACGCAGTATTTT
TRBJ2-7 - TRBV5-4 - CASSLRYNEQYF TGTGCCAGCAGCTTGAGATACAACGAGCAGTACTTC
TRBJ1-5 - TRBV5-6 - CASREFRKPREPQHF TGTGCCAGCAGGGAGTTTAGGAAACCGCGGGAGCCCCAGCATTTT
TRBJ2-7 TRBD1 TRBV30 few CAWSIGQGGSYEQYF TGTGCCTGGAGTATAGGACAGGGGGGCTCCTACGAGCAGTACTTC
TRBJ2-1 - TRBV19 - CASKGGNSNEQFF TGTGCCAGTAAGGGCGGGAATAGCAATGAGCAGTTCTTC
TRBJ2-5 - TRBV7-7 - CASSSRGGETQYF TGTGCCAGCAGCTCTAGGGGTGGCGAGACCCAGTACTTC
TRBJ2-7 TRBD2 TRBV5-1 - CASSLWIEASGAASSYEQYF TGCGCCAGCAGCTTATGGATTGAGGCTAGCGGGGCGGCGAGCTCCTACGAGCAGTACTTC
TRBJ2-4 TRBD2 TRBV12-5 - CASGHPRAGVAKNIQYF TGTGCTAGTGGTCACCCTCGCGCGGGGGTAGCCAAAAACATTCAGTACTTC
TRBJ2-1 TRBD2 TRBV4-1 - CASRRDLLAGGSSSYNEQFF TGCGCCAGCAGGCGCGATCTTCTAGCGGGAGGTTCGAGCTCCTACAATGAGCAGTTCTTC
TRBJ1-5 TRBD1 TRBV7-9 - CASSSGTGRNQPQHF TGTGCCAGCAGCTCAGGGACAGGTCGCAATCAGCCCCAGCATTTT
TRBJ2-5 TRBD1 TRBV6-6 - CASTDRGGRGPETQYF TGTGCCAGCACCGACCGGGGCGGCAGGGGGCCAGAGACCCAGTACTTC
TRBJ2-5 TRBD1 TRBV7-8 - CASSRRDRGRETQYF TGTGCCAGCAGCAGGCGGGACAGGGGACGAGAGACCCAGTACTTC
TRBJ2-2 TRBD2 TRBV27 - CASRPMAGGPGELFF TGTGCCAGCAGGCCCATGGCGGGAGGGCCCGGGGAGCTGTTTTTT
TRBJ1-1 - TRBV7-2 - CASSQGGVAFF TGTGCCAGCAGCCAAGGGGGGGTAGCTTTCTTT
TRBJ2-7 - TRBV10-3 - CAISVEKPRSYEQYF TGTGCCATCAGTGTTGAGAAACCCCGCTCCTACGAGCAGTACTTC
TRBJ2-7 TRBD2 TRBV6-5 - CASSSSGAPTEQYF TGTGCCAGCAGTTCTAGCGGGGCCCCCACTGAGCAGTACTTC
TRBJ1-2 - TRBV6-1 - CASSEVGALYGYTF TGTGCCAGCAGTGAAGTGGGGGCTCTTTATGGCTACACCTTC
TRBJ1-3 TRBD1 TRBV2 - CASSVGQEGRISGNTIYF TGTGCCAGCAGTGTGGGACAGGAGGGACGAATCTCTGGAAACACCATATATTTT
TRBJ1-1 - TRBV12-5 - CASGLTPLIPEAFF TGTGCTAGTGGTTTGACACCTTTGATCCCTGAAGCTTTCTTT
TRBJ2-1 TRBD2 TRBV5-1 - CASSLGGLAGAPSSYNEQFF TGCGCCAGCAGCTTGGGGGGCCTAGCGGGGGCCCCAAGCTCCTACAATGAGCAGTTCTTC
TRBJ2-2 - TRBV19 - CASSDTANTGELFF TGTGCCAGTAGTGACACGGCGAACACCGGGGAGCTGTTTTTT
TRBJ2-1 - TRBV6-4 - CATSQYNEQFF TGTGCCACTAGTCAGTACAATGAGCAGTTCTTC
TRBJ1-1 - TRBV28 - CASSQGYTEAFF TGTGCCAGCAGCCAGGGGTACACTGAAGCTTTCTTT
TRBJ2-3 - TRBV13 - CASSHTSNADTQYF TGTGCCAGCAGCCATACTAGCAACGCAGATACGCAGTATTTT
TRBJ1-6 - TRBV6-1 - CASSVGGGISSYNSPLHF TGTGCCAGCAGTGTTGGGGGAGGAATAAGCTCCTATAATTCACCCCTCCACTTT
TRBJ2-5 - TRBV10-2 - CASSAGEGGETQYF TGCGCCAGCAGTGCGGGAGAAGGAGGGGAGACCCAGTACTTC
TRBJ1-2 - TRBV4-1 - CASSPLEGTPYGYTF TGCGCCAGCAGCCCGCTAGAAGGGACACCTTATGGCTACACCTTC
TRBJ1-6 TRBD1 TRBV11-2 - CASSLDFGQGGLHF TGTGCCAGCAGCTTAGACTTCGGACAGGGTGGTCTCCACTTT
TRBJ2-1 - TRBV28 - CASSYGQWFMSYNEQFF TGTGCCAGCAGTTATGGACAGTGGTTTATGTCCTACAATGAGCAGTTCTTC
TRBJ1-2 - TRBV5-6 - CASSLDRVYGYTF TGTGCCAGCAGCTTGGACAGAGTCTATGGCTACACCTTC
TRBJ2-7 TRBD2 TRBV28 - CASSWLAGTYEQYF TGTGCCAGCAGTTGGTTAGCGGGAACGTACGAGCAGTACTTC
TRBJ1-5 TRBD1 TRBV28 - CASSSGTGSNQPQHF TGTGCCAGCAGTTCCGGGACAGGGAGCAATCAGCCCCAGCATTTT
TRBJ2-2 - TRBV10-3 - CAISESLGELFF TGTGCCATCAGTGAGAGCTTGGGGGAGCTGTTTTTT
TRBJ1-3 - TRBV7-9 - CASSIGGLGNTIYF TGTGCCAGCAGTATCGGGGGACTTGGAAACACCATATATTTT
TRBJ2-3 - TRBV7-9 - CASSLAGLPDTQYF TGTGCCAGCAGCTTAGCCGGACTACCAGATACGCAGTATTTT
TRBJ2-2 - TRBV27 - CASSRSGDTAGELFF TGTGCCAGCAGCCGCAGTGGGGACACGGCCGGGGAGCTGTTTTTT
TRBJ2-1 TRBD1 TRBV18 - CASSPPGTAGEQFF TGTGCCAGCTCACCACCCGGGACAGCCGGTGAGCAGTTCTTC
TRBJ2-1 TRBD2 TRBV19 - CASTESGRMGNEQFF TGTGCCAGTACCGAGAGCGGGAGGATGGGCAATGAGCAGTTCTTC
TRBJ2-3 - TRBV27 few CASNPTPHDTQYF TGTGCCAGCAATCCCACACCCCACGATACGCAGTATTTT
TRBJ1-1 - TRBV5-8 - CASSLSPGMNTEAFF TGTGCCAGCAGCTTGTCTCCCGGGATGAACACTGAAGCTTTCTTT
TRBJ1-5 - TRBV28 few CASVSGGQPQHF TGTGCCAGCGTAAGTGGGGGCCAGCCCCAGCATTTT
TRBJ2-3 - TRBV2 - CASIGLASTDTQYF TGTGCCAGCATAGGCCTAGCGAGCACAGATACGCAGTATTTT
TRBJ1-2 - TRBV7-9 few CATHQATNYGYTF TGTGCCACCCACCAGGCTACTAACTATGGCTACACCTTC
TRBJ1-1 - TRBV7-9 - CASSLALGATEAFF TGTGCCAGCAGCTTAGCGCTGGGGGCCACTGAAGCTTTCTTT
TRBJ1-1 - TRBV30 - CAWSVLRDTEAFF TGTGCCTGGAGTGTCCTGAGGGACACTGAAGCTTTCTTT
TRBJ1-1 - TRBV5-4 - CASSLGTGRNTEAFF TGTGCCAGCAGCTTGGGAACAGGGAGGAACACTGAAGCTTTCTTT
TRBJ2-1 TRBD2 TRBV7-3 - CASSLTSGATNEQFF TGTGCCAGCAGCTTAACCAGCGGGGCAACCAATGAGCAGTTCTTC
TRBJ2-3 - TRBV9 few CASSPQGEGIDTQYF TGTGCCAGCAGCCCCCAAGGAGAGGGAATAGATACGCAGTATTTT
TRBJ2-1 - TRBV10-2 - CASSGSLYNEQFF TGCGCCAGCAGTGGCAGTTTGTACAATGAGCAGTTCTTC
TRBJ1-6 - TRBV25-1 - CASRGQGDNSPLHF TGTGCCAGCAGGGGTCAGGGCGATAATTCACCCCTCCACTTT